What follows are 17 T cell receptor beta chains derived from one specimen sequenced in a study of shared clonotypes between healthy human individuals. Repertoires were generated with immunoSEQ multiplex PCR, while TCRdb's copy carries only in-frame clones and drops some. The sample has about 320,000 clones; 87% are singletons. Sequences were obtained from memory CD8+ T cells sorted from blood. Subset here: CD45RO+ cells pooled with CCR7-negative TemRA cells. The receptors here all came from a man between 18 and 35 years old in good health.

The J gene is TRBJ2-7, the V gene TRBV9; D is possibly TRBD2 (5 bases). Per the germline V gene, CDR1 is SGDLS and CDR2 is YYNGEE. The CDR3 length is 16 residues. V shed 0 bases and J shed 4 bases, with 17 bases lying between them. The CDR3 region has the DNA TGTGCCAGCAGCGTAGACCCCCCCGGGGTGGGGTACGAGCAGTACTTC. Its translation: CASSVDPPGVGYEQYF.

The chain couples TRBV19 to TRBJ2-7; D gene ambiguous. The length of the CDR3 is 15 residues. Germline V CDR1 and CDR2: LNHDA, SQIVND (reference sequence). Trimming took 2 bases from V and 0 from J, leaving 11 bases between them. The CDR3 sequence is CASSIWSRNSYEQYF. For the CDR3, the DNA is TGTGCCAGTAGTATATGGTCCAGGAACTCCTACGAGCAGTACTTC.

The chain couples TRBV2 to TRBJ2-1, with TRBD2 matching over 9 bases. This CDR3 contains 16 residues. The ends lost 6 bases at V and 0 bases at J; junction bases unmatched: 6. Looked up from germline, CDR1 is SNHLY and CDR2 is FYNNEI. The DNA of the CDR3 is TGTGCCAGCAGGGGGATTAGCGGGAGCTCCTACAATGAGCAGTTCTTC. Translation gives CASRGISGSSYNEQFF.

The table lists this clone with a count of one. The rearrangement links TRBV2 to TRBJ1-2; perhaps TRBD1 as D (5 bases). The CDR3 contains 16 residues. The V gene lost 1 base and the J gene lost 14 bases, with 26 bases spanning the gap. In germline, CDR1 is SNHLY, CDR2 FYNNEI. The CDR3 loop is CASSEVTWDGGMGLTF. Written as DNA, the CDR3 is TGTGCCAGCAGTGAAGTAACTTGGGACGGTGGTATGGGATTGACCTTC.

This rearrangement joins TRBV18 to TRBJ1-1; D ambiguous. Trimming removed 0 bases from V and 5 bases from J, with 16 bases in between. Germline lookup yields CDR1 KGHSH and CDR2 LQKENI. The CDR3 contains 16 residues. CDR3 residues: CASSPPLAGIRTEAFF. The CDR3 DNA reads as TGTGCCAGCTCACCACCCTTAGCTGGGATTCGGACTGAAGCTTTCTTT. Together with reference TRBV18 and TRBJ1-1, the CDR3 gives the full variable domain: NAGVMQNPRHLVRRRGQEARLRCSPMKGHSHVYWYRQLPEEGLKFMVYLQKENIIDESGMPKERFSAEFPKEGPSILRIQQVVRGDSAAYFCASSPPLAGIRTEAFFGQGTRLTVV.

This chain links TRBV18 with TRBJ1-1, with D hard to call. Trimming took off 1 base at V and 1 base at J, with 16 bases between the two ends. The CDR3 spans 17 residues. Per the germline V gene, CDR1 is KGHSH and CDR2 is LQKENI. The chain's CDR3 is CASSPRSPRHKNTEAFF. DNA for the CDR3: TGTGCCAGCTCACCACGTTCTCCAAGACATAAGAACACTGAAGCTTTCTTT.

The rearrangement joins TRBV4-1 to TRBJ2-5; D is possibly TRBD2 (5 bases). The germline V and J ends were trimmed by 1 base and 4 bases, with 10 bases remaining between them. Germline-derived CDR1 and CDR2 are MGHRA and YSYEKL. The CDR3 runs 14 residues. CDR3 protein: CASSQVIAPETQYF. In DNA, the CDR3 is TGCGCCAGCAGCCAAGTTATAGCGCCAGAGACCCAGTACTTC.

The chain links TRBV10-3 to TRBJ2-7; TRBD1 matches 7 bases. The CDR3 consists of 17 residues. Germline trimming cut 2 bases from V and 2 bases from J; bases unmatched to any gene: 12. Germline CDR1 reads ENHRY; CDR2 reads SYGVKD. The CDR3 region has the DNA TGTGCCATCAGTGAGCCACCACGGACAGGAACGACCTACGAGCAGTACTTC. It codes for CAISEPPRTGTTYEQYF.

The DNA of the CDR3 is TGTGCCAGCAGTTACGAAGCTTTCTTT. Translated, it gives CASSYEAFF. The gene calls are TRBV2 and TRBJ1-1; D uncertain. Trimming stripped 5 bases from V and 8 bases from J, with 3 bases between. In germline, CDR1 is SNHLY, CDR2 FYNNEI. The CDR3 covers 9 residues.

This chain connects TRBV6-6 to TRBJ2-2, with D perhaps TRBD2 (5 bases). The germline V gene encodes CDR1 MNHNY and CDR2 SVGAGI (reference sequence). V lost 0 bases and J lost 4, with 9 bases in between. The CDR3 length is 15 residues. CDR3 region: CASSYSGVGTGELFF. DNA for the CDR3: TGTGCCAGCAGTTACTCCGGGGTGGGCACCGGGGAGCTGTTTTTT.

The V call is TRBV5-4, the J call TRBJ1-2; D is unclear. Germline-derived CDR1 and CDR2 are SGHNT and YYREEE (reference sequence). Trimming shortened V by 3 bases and J by 8 bases, and 23 bases separated the two germline ends. This CDR3 comprises 16 residues. This CDR3 reads CASSSPMRQNREGYTF. As DNA, the CDR3 is TGTGCCAGCAGCTCTCCCATGCGACAAAATCGAGAGGGCTACACCTTC.

This rearrangement joins TRBV11-2 to TRBJ2-3; 11 bases agree with TRBD2. Germline trimming cut 0 bases from V and 5 bases from J; bases unmatched to any gene: 7. Germline loops: CDR1 SGHAT, CDR2 FQNNGV. The CDR3 spans 17 residues. The CDR3 DNA reads as TGTGCCAGCAGCTTAGATCGGCTAGCGGGAGGAGGAGATACGCAGTATTTT. This sequence encodes CASSLDRLAGGGDTQYF.

This chain joins TRBV4-3 and TRBJ2-6; D unresolved. CDR3 size: 17 residues. The germline V and J ends were trimmed by 0 bases and 0 bases, with 9 bases remaining between them. The germline CDR1 and CDR2 sequences are LGHNA and YSLEER. The CDR3 protein is CASSQDLWYSGANVLTF. For the CDR3, the DNA is TGCGCCAGCAGCCAAGATCTTTGGTACTCTGGGGCCAACGTCCTGACTTTC.

This clone was detected only a few times. The chain uses TRBV9 and TRBJ1-5; D is perhaps TRBD1 (6 bases). Trimming shortened V by 3 bases and J by 5 bases, and 15 bases separated the two germline ends. Germline V lookup: CDR1 SGDLS, CDR2 YYNGEE. This CDR3 contains 15 residues. CDR3 region: CASSATGLPYQPQHF. CDR3 DNA sequence: TGTGCCAGCAGCGCCACAGGGCTCCCTTATCAGCCCCAGCATTTT. Using reference TRBV9 and TRBJ1-5 for the parts outside the CDR3, the full variable domain is DSGVTQTPKHLITATGQRVTLRCSPRSGDLSVYWYQQSLDQGLQFLIQYYNGEERAKGNILERFSAQQFPDLHSELNLSSLELGDSALYFCASSATGLPYQPQHFGDGTRLSIL.

J is TRBJ2-7 and V is TRBV7-2; D is unresolved. V dropped 4 bases and J dropped 3 bases, with 16 bases sitting between them. Germline CDR1 is SGHTA and CDR2 is FQGNSA. The CDR3 runs 15 residues. The CDR3: CASSSSGPPGYEQYF. CDR3 coding DNA: TGTGCCAGCAGCTCTTCAGGACCCCCTGGCTACGAGCAGTACTTC.

This chain connects TRBV30 to TRBJ1-1; TRBD1 is a possible D gene (6 bases). V was cut by 5 bases and J by 7 bases, with 17 bases left in between. Germline V lookup: CDR1 GTSNPN, CDR2 SVGIG (reference sequence). The CDR3 is 13 amino acids. The CDR3 nucleotides are TGTGCCTGGTCCCAAGGGGGGGGAGGTGAAGCTTTCTTT. This translates into CAWSQGGGGEAFF.

The CDR3 DNA follows: TGTGCCAGCAGCTTGGACGAAGAGAGACCACGACTAGCGGCCTACGAGCAGTACTTC. Amino acid sequence: CASSLDEERPRLAAYEQYF. J is TRBJ2-7 and V is TRBV7-9, with 9 bases matching TRBD2. The CDR3 is made up of 19 amino acids. V trimming: 3 bases; J trimming: 2 bases; junction bases outside the gene matches: 17. Germline-derived CDR1 and CDR2 are SEHNR and FQNEAQ (reference sequence).